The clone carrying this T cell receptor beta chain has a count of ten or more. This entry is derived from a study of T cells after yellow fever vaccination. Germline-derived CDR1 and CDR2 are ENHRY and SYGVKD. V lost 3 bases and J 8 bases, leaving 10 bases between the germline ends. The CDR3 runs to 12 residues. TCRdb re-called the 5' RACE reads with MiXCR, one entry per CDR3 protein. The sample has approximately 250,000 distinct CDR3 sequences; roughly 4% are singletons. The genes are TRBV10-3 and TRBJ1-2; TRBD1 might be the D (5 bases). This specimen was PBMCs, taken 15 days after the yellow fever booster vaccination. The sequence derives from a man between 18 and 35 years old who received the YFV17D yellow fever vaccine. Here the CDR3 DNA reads TGTGCCATCAGTGACCCAGGGCGAGGCTACACCTTC. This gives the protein CAISDPGRGYTF.